This entry lists 2 T cell receptor beta chains sequenced from one sample in a study of blood T cell repertoires in COVID-19. Sequencing was performed with immunoSEQ multiplex PCR; in TCRdb, only in-frame clones are kept and a portion is missing. The table shows about 200,000 clones, with about 81% occurring only once. The specimen sequenced was peripheral blood. The receptors here all came from a woman older than 75 with COVID-19, enrolled during active disease.

This chain links TRBV6-6 with TRBJ1-5; unclear D gene. Germline V lookup: CDR1 MNHNY, CDR2 SVGAGI (reference sequence). Trimming left V 10 bases short and J 1 base short, with 11 bases between. The CDR3 is made up of 13 amino acids. CDR3 coding DNA: TGTGCCACCCAGGTGGCGAGCAATCAGCCCCAGCATTTT. Translating gives CATQVASNQPQHF.

The CDR3 protein is CASSLGGTVQETQYF. The CDR3 DNA reads as TGTGCCAGCAGCTTAGGGGGGACTGTCCAAGAGACCCAGTACTTC. This chain connects TRBV11-2 to TRBJ2-5; weak D call: TRBD2 (6 bases). This CDR3 is 15 amino acids long. V lost 1 base and J 1 base, leaving 10 bases between the germline ends. Per the germline V gene, CDR1 is SGHAT and CDR2 is FQNNGV.